The clone carrying this T cell receptor (beta chain) was counted at least ten times. Antigen unknown. This record belongs to a study of regulatory T cells in long-lasting Graves disease. Study summary: Prior antithyroid drug treatment in newly diagnosed Graves' patients lasted under 3 months. Study results and limitations: For persistent Graves' patients, TCR diversity was lower than for newly diagnosed ones. Persistent disease showed a preference for TRBV28, TRBJ1-2 and TRBJ2-5.

Documented time point: newly diagnosed GD, antithyroid drugs for less than 3 months. Isolated PBMC RNA provided the starting material for the TCR library. Library construction for TCR beta used iRepertoire HTBI primers and Arm-PCR of CDR3 regions. Per the authors' pipeline: The identification of approximately 62 TRBV and some 14 TRBJ segments was made across samples. TCRdb independently ran MiXCR on the multiplex PCR reads; one entry per CDR3 protein. These V and J calls are TCRdb output, not the study's own analysis. The profile shows around 400,000 distinct CDR3 sequences, roughly 15% of them singletons. Germline V gene sequence: CDR1 SQVTM, CDR2 ANQGSEA. The V and J ends lost 1 base and 3 bases, in that order; junction bases with no gene match: 13. This CDR3 has 18 residues.

This TCR derives from a female donor with Graves disease. V and J are TRBV29-1 and TRBJ2-7, with 12 nucleotides matching TRBD2. The sequencing used peripheral blood mononuclear cells (PBMCs), collected at new diagnosis, from a patient treated with antithyroid drugs. CDR3 sequence reads: CSVEGVTSGSFAHYEQYF. The DNA of the CDR3 is TGCAGCGTTGAAGGGGTGACTAGCGGGAGTTTTGCGCACTACGAGCAGTACTTC.